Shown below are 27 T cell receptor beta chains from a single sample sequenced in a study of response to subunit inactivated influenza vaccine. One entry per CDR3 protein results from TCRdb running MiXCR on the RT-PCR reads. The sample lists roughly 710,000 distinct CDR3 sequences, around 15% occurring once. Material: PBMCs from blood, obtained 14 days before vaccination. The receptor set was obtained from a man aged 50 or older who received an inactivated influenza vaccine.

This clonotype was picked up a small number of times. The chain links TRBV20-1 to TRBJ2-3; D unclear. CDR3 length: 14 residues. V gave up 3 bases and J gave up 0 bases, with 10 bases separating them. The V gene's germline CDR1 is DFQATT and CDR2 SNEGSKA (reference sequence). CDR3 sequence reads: CSASGPESTDTQYF. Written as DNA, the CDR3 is TGCAGTGCTAGTGGTCCAGAGAGCACAGATACGCAGTATTTT.

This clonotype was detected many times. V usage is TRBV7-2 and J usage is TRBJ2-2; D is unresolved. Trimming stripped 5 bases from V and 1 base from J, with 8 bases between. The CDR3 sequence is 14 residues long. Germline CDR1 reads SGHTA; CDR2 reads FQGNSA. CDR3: CASSPTRNTGELFF. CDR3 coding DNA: TGTGCCAGCAGCCCCACAAGGAACACCGGGGAGCTGTTTTTT.

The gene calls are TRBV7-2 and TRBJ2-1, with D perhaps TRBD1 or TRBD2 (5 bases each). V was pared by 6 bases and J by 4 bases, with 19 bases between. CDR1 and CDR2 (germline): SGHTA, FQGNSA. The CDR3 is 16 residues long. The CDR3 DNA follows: TGTGCCAGCAGTTTCGTTCCGGGACGGATTTACAATGAGCAGTTCTTC. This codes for CASSFVPGRIYNEQFF.

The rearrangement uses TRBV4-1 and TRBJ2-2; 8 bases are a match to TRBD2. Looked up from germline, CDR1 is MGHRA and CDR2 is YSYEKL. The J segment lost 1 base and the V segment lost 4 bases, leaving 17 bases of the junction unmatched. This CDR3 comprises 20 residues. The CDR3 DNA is TGCGCCAGCAGCCCCCGTCGGGCTCGTGGGCTAGCGGGGAACACCGGGGAGCTGTTTTTT. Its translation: CASSPRRARGLAGNTGELFF.

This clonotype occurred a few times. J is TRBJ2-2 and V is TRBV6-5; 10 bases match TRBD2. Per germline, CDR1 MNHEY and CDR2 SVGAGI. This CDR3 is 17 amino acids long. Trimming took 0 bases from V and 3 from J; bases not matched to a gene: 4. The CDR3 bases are TGTGCCAGCAGTTACTCCTGGACTAGCGGATACACCGGGGAGCTGTTTTTT. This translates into CASSYSWTSGYTGELFF.

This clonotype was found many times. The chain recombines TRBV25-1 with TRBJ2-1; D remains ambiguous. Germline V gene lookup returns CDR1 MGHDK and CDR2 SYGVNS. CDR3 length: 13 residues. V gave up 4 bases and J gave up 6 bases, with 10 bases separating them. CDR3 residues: CASSGKVGNEQFF. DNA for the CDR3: TGTGCCAGCAGTGGGAAAGTAGGCAATGAGCAGTTCTTC.

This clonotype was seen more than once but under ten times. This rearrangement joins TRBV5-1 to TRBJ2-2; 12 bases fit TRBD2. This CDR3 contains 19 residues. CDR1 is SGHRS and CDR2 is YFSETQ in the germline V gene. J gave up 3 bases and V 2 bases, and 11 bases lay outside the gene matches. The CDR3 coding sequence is TGCGCCAGCAGCTTCACCCGCGTTCTAGCGGGGGGGTACACCGGGGAGCTGTTTTTT. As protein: CASSFTRVLAGGYTGELFF.

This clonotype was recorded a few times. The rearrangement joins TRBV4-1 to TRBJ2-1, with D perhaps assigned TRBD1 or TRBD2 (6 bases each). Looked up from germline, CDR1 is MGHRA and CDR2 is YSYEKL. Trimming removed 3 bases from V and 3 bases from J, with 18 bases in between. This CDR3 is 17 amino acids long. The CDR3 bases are TGCGCCAGCAGCCACCCCTCAAGGGGGGAATACTACAATGAGCAGTTCTTC. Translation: CASSHPSRGEYYNEQFF.

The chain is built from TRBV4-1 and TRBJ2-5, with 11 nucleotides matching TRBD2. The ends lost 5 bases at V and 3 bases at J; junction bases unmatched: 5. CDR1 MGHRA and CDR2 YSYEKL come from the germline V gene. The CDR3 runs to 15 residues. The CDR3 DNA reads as TGCGCCAGCAGCGACGGGGGACTAGCGGAAGAGACCCAGTACTTC. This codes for CASSDGGLAEETQYF.

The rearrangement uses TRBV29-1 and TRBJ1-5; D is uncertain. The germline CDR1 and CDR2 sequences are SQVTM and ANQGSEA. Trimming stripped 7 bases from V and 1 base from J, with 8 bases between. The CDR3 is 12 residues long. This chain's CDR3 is CSAGESNQPQHF. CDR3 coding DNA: TGCAGCGCCGGGGAGAGCAATCAGCCCCAGCATTTT.

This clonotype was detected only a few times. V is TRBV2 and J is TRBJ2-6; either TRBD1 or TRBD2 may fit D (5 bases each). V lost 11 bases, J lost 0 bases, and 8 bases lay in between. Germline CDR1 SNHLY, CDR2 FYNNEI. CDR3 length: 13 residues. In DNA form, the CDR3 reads TGTGCCCGAGGGGTCTCTGGGGCCAACGTCCTGACTTTC. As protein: CARGVSGANVLTF.

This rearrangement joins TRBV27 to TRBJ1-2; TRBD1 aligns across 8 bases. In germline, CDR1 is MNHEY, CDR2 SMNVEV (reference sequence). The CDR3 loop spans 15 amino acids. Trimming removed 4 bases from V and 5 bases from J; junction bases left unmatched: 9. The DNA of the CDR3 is TGTGCCAGCAGTTCCCGGATGGACAGGGATTATGGCTACACCTTC. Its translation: CASSSRMDRDYGYTF.

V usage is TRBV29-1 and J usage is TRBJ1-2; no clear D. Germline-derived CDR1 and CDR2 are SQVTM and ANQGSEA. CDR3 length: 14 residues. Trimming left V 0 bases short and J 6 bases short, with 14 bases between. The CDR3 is CSVEDRWSENGYTF. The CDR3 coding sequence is TGCAGCGTTGAAGATCGGTGGTCGGAGAATGGCTACACCTTC.

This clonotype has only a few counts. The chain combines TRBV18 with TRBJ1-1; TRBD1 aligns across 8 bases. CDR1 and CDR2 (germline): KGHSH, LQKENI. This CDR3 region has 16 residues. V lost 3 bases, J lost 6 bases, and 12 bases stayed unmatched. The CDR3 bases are TGTGCCAGCTCACCGGGGAGGGGCCAGGGGGCCCCTGAAGCTTTCTTT. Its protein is CASSPGRGQGAPEAFF.

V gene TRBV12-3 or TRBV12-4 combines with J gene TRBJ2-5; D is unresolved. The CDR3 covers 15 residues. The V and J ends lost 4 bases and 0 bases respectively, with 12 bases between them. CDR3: CASSYVAAYQETQYF. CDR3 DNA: TGTGCCAGCAGTTACGTCGCAGCTTACCAAGAGACCCAGTACTTC.

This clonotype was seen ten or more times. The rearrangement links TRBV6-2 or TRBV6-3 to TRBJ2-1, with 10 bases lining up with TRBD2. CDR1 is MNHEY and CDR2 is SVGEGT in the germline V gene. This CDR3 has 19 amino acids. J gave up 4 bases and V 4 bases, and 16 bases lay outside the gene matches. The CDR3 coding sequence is TGTGCCAGCAGTTCGTTAATCCAACTACAGCGGGGGGGGTACAATGAGCAGTTCTTC. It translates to CASSSLIQLQRGGYNEQFF.

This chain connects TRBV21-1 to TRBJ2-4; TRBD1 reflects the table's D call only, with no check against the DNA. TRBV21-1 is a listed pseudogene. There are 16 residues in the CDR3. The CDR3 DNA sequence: TGTGCCAGCAGCAAAGTTCGTCCGGGACAGGGTAACATTCAGTACTTC. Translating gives CASSKVRPGQGNIQYF.

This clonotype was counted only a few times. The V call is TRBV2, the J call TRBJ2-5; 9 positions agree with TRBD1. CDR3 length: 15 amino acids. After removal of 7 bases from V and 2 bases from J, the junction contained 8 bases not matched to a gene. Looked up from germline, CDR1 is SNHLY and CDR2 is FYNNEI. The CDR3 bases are TGTGCCAGCATGGAGTTGGGACAGGGTCAAGAGACCCAGTACTTC. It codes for CASMELGQGQETQYF.

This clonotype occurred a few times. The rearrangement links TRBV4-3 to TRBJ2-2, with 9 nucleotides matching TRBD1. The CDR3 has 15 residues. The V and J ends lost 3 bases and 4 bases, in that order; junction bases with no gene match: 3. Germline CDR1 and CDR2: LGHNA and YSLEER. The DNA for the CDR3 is TGCGCCAGCAGCCACGGGACAGGGCTCACCGGGGAGCTGTTTTTT. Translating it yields CASSHGTGLTGELFF.

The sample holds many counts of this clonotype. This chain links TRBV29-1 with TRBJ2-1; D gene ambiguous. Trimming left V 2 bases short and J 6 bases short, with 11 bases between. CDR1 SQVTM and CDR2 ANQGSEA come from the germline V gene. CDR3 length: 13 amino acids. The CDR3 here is CSVERNRFNEQFF. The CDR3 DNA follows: TGCAGCGTTGAAAGGAACCGGTTCAATGAGCAGTTCTTC.

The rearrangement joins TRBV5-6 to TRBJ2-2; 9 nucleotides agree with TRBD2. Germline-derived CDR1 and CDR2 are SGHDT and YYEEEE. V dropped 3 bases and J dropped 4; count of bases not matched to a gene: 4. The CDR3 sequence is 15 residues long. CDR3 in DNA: TGTGCCAGCAGCTCGAAGCGGGGGGTCACCGGGGAGCTGTTTTTT. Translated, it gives CASSSKRGVTGELFF.

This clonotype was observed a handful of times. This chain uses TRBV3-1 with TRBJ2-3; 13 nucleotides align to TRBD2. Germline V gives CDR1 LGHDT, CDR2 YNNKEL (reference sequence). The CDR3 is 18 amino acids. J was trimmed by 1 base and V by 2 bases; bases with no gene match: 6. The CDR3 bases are TGTGCCAGCAGCCAAAGACTAGCGGGAGGTATCCGCACAGATACGCAGTATTTT. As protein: CASSQRLAGGIRTDTQYF.

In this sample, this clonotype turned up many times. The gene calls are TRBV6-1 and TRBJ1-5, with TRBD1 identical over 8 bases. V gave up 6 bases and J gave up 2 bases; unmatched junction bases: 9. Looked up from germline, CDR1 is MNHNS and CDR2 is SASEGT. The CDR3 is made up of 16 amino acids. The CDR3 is CASSHQGAGGNQPQHF. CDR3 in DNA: TGTGCCAGCAGCCACCAGGGGGCAGGGGGCAATCAGCCCCAGCATTTT.

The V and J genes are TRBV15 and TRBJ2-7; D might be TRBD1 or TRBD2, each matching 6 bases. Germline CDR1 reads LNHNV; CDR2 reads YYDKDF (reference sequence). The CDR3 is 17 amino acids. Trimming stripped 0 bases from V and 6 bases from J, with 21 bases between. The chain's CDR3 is CATSRDGTSRGTGEQYF. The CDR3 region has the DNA TGTGCCACCAGCAGAGACGGGACTTCCAGGGGTACGGGCGAGCAGTACTTC. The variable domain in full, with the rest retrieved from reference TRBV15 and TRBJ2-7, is DAMVIQNPRYQVTQFGKPVTLSCSQTLNHNVMYWYQQKSSQAPKLLFHYYDKDFNNEADTPDNFQSRRPNTSFCFLDIRSPGLGDTAMYLCATSRDGTSRGTGEQYFGPGTRLTVT.

CDR3 sequence: CASSQVGASSYEQYF. The CDR3 DNA is TGCGCCAGCAGCCAAGTAGGCGCGAGCTCCTACGAGCAGTACTTC. The gene calls are TRBV4-3 and TRBJ2-7; D not certain. Per the germline V gene, CDR1 is LGHNA and CDR2 is YSLEER. This CDR3 contains 15 residues. V lost 1 base, J lost 0 bases, and 10 bases lay in between.

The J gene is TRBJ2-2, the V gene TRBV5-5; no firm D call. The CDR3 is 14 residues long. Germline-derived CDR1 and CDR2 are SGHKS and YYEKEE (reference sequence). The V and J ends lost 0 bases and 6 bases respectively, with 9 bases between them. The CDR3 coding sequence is TGTGCCAGCAGCTTGGACCCGGTCTCCGGGGAGCTGTTTTTT. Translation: CASSLDPVSGELFF.

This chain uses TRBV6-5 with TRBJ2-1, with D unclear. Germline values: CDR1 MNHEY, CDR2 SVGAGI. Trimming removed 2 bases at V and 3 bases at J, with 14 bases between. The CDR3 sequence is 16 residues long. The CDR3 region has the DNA TGTGCCAGCAGTTACCGCCCAGGCTCGTACTACAATGAGCAGTTCTTC. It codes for CASSYRPGSYYNEQFF.